One and the same sample provided the 19 T cell receptor beta chains below, sequenced in a study of blood T cell repertoires in COVID-19. The repertoire was sequenced with immunoSEQ multiplex PCR; TCRdb's copy has only in-frame clones and lacks some. The sample holds tens of thousands of clones, over 80% seen once. Sequenced material: peripheral blood. All receptors derive from a man aged 45-60 years with acute or convalescent COVID-19.

The genes are TRBV7-8 and TRBJ1-5, with TRBD1 matching 10 bases. The CDR3 runs 16 residues. Germline lookup yields CDR1 SGHVS and CDR2 FQNEAQ. V trimming: 5 bases; J trimming: 3 bases; junction bases outside the gene matches: 7. Here the CDR3 reads CASSPRTGGFNQPQHF. CDR3 bases: TGTGCCAGCAGCCCTAGGACAGGGGGTTTCAATCAGCCCCAGCATTTT.

This sequence joins TRBV19 and TRBJ2-7, with 11 nucleotides matching TRBD2. The CDR3 spans 15 residues. V was pared by 3 bases and J by 7 bases, with 8 bases of the junction left unmatched. Germline CDR1 is LNHDA and CDR2 is SQIVND (reference sequence). The CDR3, as DNA: TGTGCCAGTAGTATCCTTGGACTAGCGGGCGGTGAGCAGTACTTC. It codes for CASSILGLAGGEQYF.

V usage is TRBV29-1 and J usage is TRBJ1-5; 8 positions agree with TRBD1. Germline V lookup: CDR1 SQVTM, CDR2 ANQGSEA. J gave up 6 bases and V 6 bases, and 7 bases lay outside the gene matches. There are 13 residues in the CDR3. The CDR3 bases are TGCAGCGTCAATGGACAGGGAGGTCAGCCCCAGCATTTT. Amino acids: CSVNGQGGQPQHF.

The V call is TRBV19, the J call TRBJ1-4; the match to TRBD1 covers 8 bases. Losses at the gene ends were 4 bases for V and 2 bases for J; bases not matched to a gene: 3. This CDR3 contains 15 residues. Germline CDR1 LNHDA, CDR2 SQIVND (reference sequence). The CDR3 nucleotides are TGTGCCAGTAGTAAGAACAGGGGGACTAATGAAAAACTGTTTTTT. Residues: CASSKNRGTNEKLFF.

This chain links TRBV7-2 with TRBJ2-7, with 10 bases lining up with TRBD1. Germline CDR1 and CDR2: SGHTA and FQGNSA. J gave up 2 bases and V 4 bases, and 2 bases lay outside the gene matches. The CDR3 runs 14 residues. The CDR3 sequence is CASSSGTGAYEQYF. CDR3 nucleotide sequence: TGTGCCAGCAGCTCTGGGACAGGGGCCTACGAGCAGTACTTC.

The rearrangement links TRBV29-1 to TRBJ1-5, with 10 bases aligning to TRBD1. Germline assignment: CDR1 SQVTM and CDR2 ANQGSEA. The ends lost 6 bases at V and 7 bases at J; junction bases unmatched: 6. CDR3 size: 13 residues. The CDR3: CSVGQGVRQPQHF. DNA of the CDR3: TGCAGCGTCGGACAGGGGGTGAGGCAGCCCCAGCATTTT.

This sequence joins TRBV28 and TRBJ1-3; no clear D. V was clipped by 6 bases and J by 1 base, with 13 bases between them. The germline V gene encodes CDR1 MDHEN and CDR2 SYDVKM. The length of the CDR3 is 15 residues. CDR3 DNA: TGTGCCAGCAGGTACAGTAGGTCTTCTGGAAACACCATATATTTT. Translating it yields CASRYSRSSGNTIYF. Supplemented by reference TRBV28 and TRBJ1-3, the full variable domain reads DVKVTQSSRYLVKRTGEKVFLECVQDMDHENMFWYRQDPGLGLRLIYFSYDVKMKEKGDIPEGYSVSREKKERFSLILESASTNQTSMYLCASRYSRSSGNTIYFGEGSWLTVV.

The V call is TRBV3-1 (or the pseudogene TRBV3-2), the J call TRBJ2-7, with D tentatively TRBD2 (6 bases). Germline assignment: CDR1 LGHDT and CDR2 YNNKEL (reference sequence). V shed 4 bases and J shed 5 bases, with 18 bases lying between them. The CDR3 spans 15 residues. The CDR3 reads CASSLGSGWTDEQYF. The CDR3 DNA reads as TGTGCCAGCAGCCTAGGGAGCGGGTGGACTGACGAGCAGTACTTC.

Written as DNA, the CDR3 is TGTGCTAGTGGCCGTTACACCACCGGGGAGCTGTTTTTT. Translated, it gives CASGRYTTGELFF. The chain uses TRBV12-5 and TRBJ2-2, with unresolved D. There are 13 residues in the CDR3. V shed 6 bases and J shed 4 bases, with 9 bases lying between them. Germline V CDR1 and CDR2: LGHNT, FRNRAP.

The chain employs TRBV18 and TRBJ1-2; D unclear. This CDR3 is 15 amino acids long. Trimming left V 2 bases short and J 10 bases short, with 20 bases between. Germline CDR1 reads KGHSH; CDR2 reads LQKENI. CDR3 DNA sequence: TGTGCCAGCTCACCAATGCAACAGTCCTCTGACCTCTACACCTTC. Translated: CASSPMQQSSDLYTF.

The rearrangement links TRBV5-5 to TRBJ2-3, with unresolved D. Per the germline V gene, CDR1 is SGHKS and CDR2 is YYEKEE (reference sequence). CDR3 length equals 14 residues. V was cut by 4 bases and J by 3 bases, with 12 bases left in between. The CDR3 region is CASSPWRGTDTQYF. CDR3 DNA sequence: TGTGCCAGCAGCCCCTGGCGCGGAACAGATACGCAGTATTTT.

The V and J genes are TRBV28 and TRBJ1-4; 10 bases fit TRBD1. Germline V gives CDR1 MDHEN, CDR2 SYDVKM. The CDR3 totals 15 residues. V lost 3 bases and J lost 8; bases outside the gene matches: 6. The CDR3 region is CASSFQTGGLEKLFF. In DNA, the CDR3 is TGTGCCAGCAGTTTCCAGACAGGGGGCCTAGAAAAACTGTTTTTT.

The chain carries TRBV5-1 and TRBJ2-2; the match to TRBD2 covers 8 bases. The CDR3 contains 15 residues. Losses at the gene ends were 7 bases for V and 1 base for J; bases not matched to a gene: 6. From germline, CDR1 is SGHRS and CDR2 YFSETQ. The CDR3 sequence: CASGELAENTGELFF. The CDR3 DNA reads TGCGCCAGCGGTGAACTAGCGGAGAACACCGGGGAGCTGTTTTTT.

The chain couples TRBV5-1 to TRBJ2-3; D ambiguous. The CDR3 has 14 residues. CDR1 and CDR2 from the germline V gene are SGHRS and YFSETQ. V lost 2 bases and J lost 2, with 9 bases in between. Here the CDR3 reads CASSFDDSTDTQYF. In nucleotides, the CDR3 is TGCGCCAGCAGCTTTGACGACTCCACAGATACGCAGTATTTT.

J is TRBJ2-5 and V is TRBV5-4, with 7 bases lining up with TRBD1. Trimming cost V 4 bases and J 5 bases; bases outside gene matches: 8. The CDR3 is made up of 14 amino acids. The germline V gene encodes CDR1 SGHNT and CDR2 YYREEE (reference sequence). The CDR3 reads CASSLPTGTETQYF. DNA of the CDR3: TGTGCCAGCAGCCTGCCGACAGGGACGGAGACCCAGTACTTC.

The chain uses TRBV4-3 and TRBJ1-2, with a possible D match to TRBD1 (6 bases). Trimming shortened V by 4 bases and J by 3 bases, and 9 bases separated the two germline ends. The CDR3 spans 13 residues. Germline CDR1 reads LGHNA; CDR2 reads YSLEER. The CDR3 DNA reads as TGCGCCAGCAGCCGGGGGGGGCACTATGGCTACACCTTC. This gives the protein CASSRGGHYGYTF.

The chain joins TRBV4-3 to TRBJ2-7; D is perhaps TRBD2 (5 bases). The CDR3 runs 14 residues. V was cut by 3 bases and J by 0 bases, with 9 bases left in between. The germline V gene encodes CDR1 LGHNA and CDR2 YSLEER. CDR3 region: CASSQDWPSYEQYF. CDR3 nucleotide sequence: TGCGCCAGCAGCCAGGACTGGCCCTCCTACGAGCAGTACTTC.

The chain recombines TRBV29-1 with TRBJ2-7; possibly TRBD2 for D (7 bases). Per germline, CDR1 SQVTM and CDR2 ANQGSEA. CDR3 length: 14 amino acids. V was cut by 5 bases and J by 6 bases, with 20 bases left in between. This CDR3 reads CSVRPGRGAFEQYF. In DNA form, the CDR3 reads TGCAGCGTTAGACCGGGACGGGGGGCCTTCGAGCAGTACTTC.

The rearrangement uses TRBV7-9 and TRBJ2-5; TRBD1 aligns across 7 bases. V lost 2 bases to trimming and J lost 4 bases; unmatched junction nucleotides: 10. This CDR3 has 16 amino acids. From germline, CDR1 is SEHNR and CDR2 FQNEAQ (reference sequence). CDR3 residues: CASSLLWEPGGETQYF. CDR3 bases: TGTGCCAGCAGCTTATTGTGGGAGCCAGGGGGAGAGACCCAGTACTTC. The full variable domain, in which reference TRBV7-9 and TRBJ2-5 provide the parts outside the CDR3, is DTGVSQNPRHKITKRGQNVTFRCDPISEHNRLYWYRQTLGQGPEFLTYFQNEAQLEKSRLLSDRFSAERPKGSFSTLEIQRTEQGDSAMYLCASSLLWEPGGETQYFGPGTRLLVL.